Listed below are T cell receptor beta chains from one sample, sequenced in a study of beta chain features in type 1 diabetes. Clones were read by immunoSEQ multiplex PCR, and TCRdb kept only the in-frame ones, dropping some. Of more than 95,000 clones in the sample, 25% to 35% are singletons; the top ten hold 0.53%. Sample: central memory CD4+ T cells from blood. Receptors were obtained from a woman younger than 35 with type 1 diabetes. Each CDR3 is given with its conserved first and last residue. The order of the fields is D gene, clone size, V gene, CDR3 length, J gene, CDR3 DNA, CDR3 protein. D genes are given only for firm matches. Size tells how often a clone was seen (once, few, many) or the class of an expanded clone, and some rows leave it out.

d_gene: -
abundance: -
v_gene: TRBV29-1
len: 15
j_gene: TRBJ2-5
CDR3nt: TGCAGCGTTTACCCCCCTGGGACATCCCAAGAGACCCAGTACTTC
CDR3aa: CSVYPPGTSQETQYF

d_gene: TRBD1
abundance: few
v_gene: TRBV7-9
len: 15
j_gene: TRBJ1-4
CDR3nt: TGTGCCAGCAGCTTAGGACAGGGGGCTAATGAAAAACTGTTTTTT
CDR3aa: CASSLGQGANEKLFF

d_gene: -
abundance: -
v_gene: TRBV4-2
len: 17
j_gene: TRBJ2-1
CDR3nt: TGTGCCAGCAGCCAAGAATTGGTTAGCGGTTACTACAATGAGCAGTTCTTC
CDR3aa: CASSQELVSGYYNEQFF

d_gene: -
abundance: -
v_gene: TRBV5-4
len: 14
j_gene: TRBJ2-7
CDR3nt: TGTGCCAGCAGCCCAAGCAATGGAGGTTACGAGCAGTACTTC
CDR3aa: CASSPSNGGYEQYF

d_gene: -
abundance: few
v_gene: TRBV29-1
len: 12
j_gene: TRBJ2-5
CDR3nt: TGCAGCGTTGGAATAGCCCGGGAGACCCAGTACTTC
CDR3aa: CSVGIARETQYF

d_gene: TRBD2
abundance: -
v_gene: TRBV7-9
len: 16
j_gene: TRBJ2-1
CDR3nt: TGTGCCAGCAGCCAAACCGGGACTAGCGGGTCGGGTGAGCAGTTCTTC
CDR3aa: CASSQTGTSGSGEQFF

d_gene: TRBD1
abundance: -
v_gene: TRBV7-9
len: 14
j_gene: TRBJ2-1
CDR3nt: TGTGCCAGCAGCTTAGGTCCGATGACAGGGGAGCAGTTCTTC
CDR3aa: CASSLGPMTGEQFF

d_gene: -
abundance: -
v_gene: TRBV15
len: 14
j_gene: TRBJ2-7
CDR3nt: TGTGCCACCAGCAGAGATTTAGGAGGATCCGAGCAGTACTTC
CDR3aa: CATSRDLGGSEQYF

d_gene: -
abundance: -
v_gene: TRBV5-8
len: 14
j_gene: TRBJ2-7
CDR3nt: TGTGCCAGCAGCGGGGAGGTGAGATGGAACGAGCAGTACTTC
CDR3aa: CASSGEVRWNEQYF

d_gene: TRBD2
abundance: few
v_gene: TRBV7-2
len: 16
j_gene: TRBJ2-2
CDR3nt: TGTGCCAGCAGCTGGGGACTAGCGGGAGCTAGCGGGGAGCTGTTTTTT
CDR3aa: CASSWGLAGASGELFF

d_gene: -
abundance: -
v_gene: TRBV28
len: 10
j_gene: TRBJ1-1
CDR3nt: TGTGCCAGCTCGAGGGTGGCTGCTTTCTTT
CDR3aa: CASSRVAAFF

d_gene: -
abundance: -
v_gene: TRBV11-3
len: 13
j_gene: TRBJ1-1
CDR3nt: TGTGCCAGCAGTTTACAGGAGAACACTGAAGCTTTCTTT
CDR3aa: CASSLQENTEAFF

d_gene: -
abundance: -
v_gene: TRBV6-6
len: 13
j_gene: TRBJ2-1
CDR3nt: TGTGCCAGCAGTTACACTAGATGGCGCGAGCAGTTCTTC
CDR3aa: CASSYTRWREQFF

d_gene: TRBD1
abundance: few
v_gene: TRBV13
len: 17
j_gene: TRBJ1-1
CDR3nt: TGTGCCAGCAGCCTTTTAGGGACAGGGGGCGCGAACACTGAAGCTTTCTTT
CDR3aa: CASSLLGTGGANTEAFF

d_gene: -
abundance: few
v_gene: TRBV19
len: 16
j_gene: TRBJ2-1
CDR3nt: TGTGCCAGTAGTGCAGACCGTGGCGGGTATTACAATGAGCAGTTCTTC
CDR3aa: CASSADRGGYYNEQFF

d_gene: -
abundance: -
v_gene: TRBV11-2
len: 13
j_gene: TRBJ2-5
CDR3nt: TGTGCCAGCAGCTCCCCTTTTCAAGAGACCCAGTACTTC
CDR3aa: CASSSPFQETQYF

d_gene: -
abundance: -
v_gene: TRBV14
len: 14
j_gene: TRBJ2-7
CDR3nt: TGTGCCAGCAGCCAAGATTCAGGTCTCTACGAGCAGTACTTC
CDR3aa: CASSQDSGLYEQYF

d_gene: TRBD2
abundance: few
v_gene: TRBV10-3
len: 16
j_gene: TRBJ2-1
CDR3nt: TGTGCCATCAGTGACCCGAGCGGGATGGTAGTCAATGAGCAGTTCTTC
CDR3aa: CAISDPSGMVVNEQFF

d_gene: TRBD2
abundance: -
v_gene: TRBV5-1
len: 16
j_gene: TRBJ2-2
CDR3nt: TGCGCCAGCAGTTTTGCGTCCGGGGGGATCACCGGGGAGCTGTTTTTT
CDR3aa: CASSFASGGITGELFF

d_gene: -
abundance: -
v_gene: TRBV19
len: 13
j_gene: TRBJ1-1
CDR3nt: TGTGCCAGTAGTGCCGACTGGGACACTGAAGCTTTCTTT
CDR3aa: CASSADWDTEAFF

d_gene: -
abundance: few
v_gene: TRBV28
len: 14
j_gene: TRBJ1-2
CDR3nt: TGTGCCAGCAGCTACAGGGACGTCGACTATGGCTACACCTTC
CDR3aa: CASSYRDVDYGYTF

d_gene: TRBD1
abundance: many
v_gene: TRBV28
len: 13
j_gene: TRBJ2-1
CDR3nt: TGTGCCAGCAGTCCTGGGACAGACAATGAGCAGTTCTTC
CDR3aa: CASSPGTDNEQFF

d_gene: TRBD1
abundance: -
v_gene: TRBV28
len: 16
j_gene: TRBJ1-5
CDR3nt: TGTGCCAGCAGTTCCACGACAGGGGGTCCGAGACAGCCCCAGCATTTT
CDR3aa: CASSSTTGGPRQPQHF

d_gene: TRBD1
abundance: -
v_gene: TRBV7-2
len: 16
j_gene: TRBJ2-1
CDR3nt: TGTGCCAGCAGCCGGGTCCGGGACAGGGTTAACAATGAGCAGTTCTTC
CDR3aa: CASSRVRDRVNNEQFF

d_gene: -
abundance: -
v_gene: TRBV18
len: 13
j_gene: TRBJ2-3
CDR3nt: TGTGCCACCATCCGGGACTCCCCAGATACGCAGTATTTT
CDR3aa: CATIRDSPDTQYF

d_gene: -
abundance: -
v_gene: TRBV30
len: 11
j_gene: TRBJ2-7
CDR3nt: TGTGCCTGGAGCAATCACTACGAGCAGTACTTC
CDR3aa: CAWSNHYEQYF

d_gene: TRBD2
abundance: few
v_gene: TRBV5-1
len: 15
j_gene: TRBJ2-5
CDR3nt: TGCGCCAGCAGCGCCGGGACTAGCGGGCAAGAGACCCAGTACTTC
CDR3aa: CASSAGTSGQETQYF

d_gene: TRBD1
abundance: -
v_gene: TRBV6-5
len: 13
j_gene: TRBJ1-1
CDR3nt: TGTGCCAGCAGTCTGGGACAGGGGGTTTTAGCTTTCTTT
CDR3aa: CASSLGQGVLAFF

d_gene: TRBD1
abundance: few
v_gene: TRBV7-2
len: 13
j_gene: TRBJ1-1
CDR3nt: TGTGCCAGCAGCCCAGGGGGTCTGGGTGAAGCTTTCTTT
CDR3aa: CASSPGGLGEAFF

d_gene: TRBD2
abundance: few
v_gene: TRBV18
len: 14
j_gene: TRBJ2-1
CDR3nt: TGTGCCAGCTCATACGGACTAGCTCGGAATGAGCAGTTCTTC
CDR3aa: CASSYGLARNEQFF

d_gene: TRBD2
abundance: few
v_gene: TRBV2
len: 17
j_gene: TRBJ2-7
CDR3nt: TGTGCCAGCGGTAATTTAGGGGGACCTAGCGGGACCTACGAGCAGTACTTC
CDR3aa: CASGNLGGPSGTYEQYF

d_gene: -
abundance: few
v_gene: TRBV14
len: 14
j_gene: TRBJ1-4
CDR3nt: TGTGCCAGCAGCCGGTACAGGGCTAATGAAAAACTGTTTTTT
CDR3aa: CASSRYRANEKLFF

d_gene: TRBD1
abundance: few
v_gene: TRBV19
len: 16
j_gene: TRBJ1-5
CDR3nt: TGTGCCAGTTCTGATACGGGACAGGGGGCGAGTCAGCCCCAGCATTTT
CDR3aa: CASSDTGQGASQPQHF

d_gene: TRBD2
abundance: -
v_gene: TRBV28
len: 13
j_gene: TRBJ2-7
CDR3nt: TGTGCCAGCAGTCGGGGGGACCACTACGAGCAGTACTTC
CDR3aa: CASSRGDHYEQYF

d_gene: -
abundance: few
v_gene: TRBV19
len: 13
j_gene: TRBJ2-3
CDR3nt: TGTGCCAGTCGACCGGGGGGCACAGATACGCAGTATTTT
CDR3aa: CASRPGGTDTQYF

d_gene: -
abundance: -
v_gene: TRBV18
len: 15
j_gene: TRBJ1-3
CDR3nt: TGTGCCAGCTCACCGACCGCGGGCTCTGGAAACACCATATATTTT
CDR3aa: CASSPTAGSGNTIYF

d_gene: TRBD1
abundance: -
v_gene: TRBV27
len: 16
j_gene: TRBJ1-5
CDR3nt: TGTGCCAGCAGTTTAGCTGCCCAGGGGGCAAGTCAGCCCCAGCATTTT
CDR3aa: CASSLAAQGASQPQHF

d_gene: TRBD2
abundance: few
v_gene: TRBV30
len: 16
j_gene: TRBJ2-3
CDR3nt: TGTGCCTGGAGTGCCTCTAGCGGGATGGGAACAGATACGCAGTATTTT
CDR3aa: CAWSASSGMGTDTQYF

d_gene: -
abundance: many
v_gene: TRBV28
len: 13
j_gene: TRBJ1-2
CDR3nt: TGTGCCAGCAGTTTCAGCAGGCCCGGGAGCTACACCTTC
CDR3aa: CASSFSRPGSYTF

d_gene: TRBD2
abundance: -
v_gene: TRBV11-2
len: 16
j_gene: TRBJ2-1
CDR3nt: TGTGCCAGCAGGCTAACGGGACTAACCAATTACAATGAGCAGTTCTTC
CDR3aa: CASRLTGLTNYNEQFF

d_gene: -
abundance: -
v_gene: TRBV5-1
len: 16
j_gene: TRBJ2-3
CDR3nt: TGCGCCAGCAGCCCGCGCGGGGTTGGGTTCACAGATACGCAGTATTTT
CDR3aa: CASSPRGVGFTDTQYF

d_gene: TRBD1
abundance: -
v_gene: TRBV7-2
len: 18
j_gene: TRBJ2-3
CDR3nt: TGTGCCAGCAGCTCATTCTACGTACCCAGGGGGCATGCAGATACGCAGTATTTT
CDR3aa: CASSSFYVPRGHADTQYF

d_gene: -
abundance: -
v_gene: TRBV5-1
len: 12
j_gene: TRBJ1-2
CDR3nt: TGCGCCAGCAGCTTGGCGGGGGATGGCTACACCTTC
CDR3aa: CASSLAGDGYTF

d_gene: -
abundance: -
v_gene: TRBV5-1
len: 14
j_gene: TRBJ2-3
CDR3nt: TGCGCCAGCAGCCAGGGAGGAATCCCAGATACGCAGTATTTT
CDR3aa: CASSQGGIPDTQYF

d_gene: TRBD1
abundance: -
v_gene: TRBV10-1
len: 15
j_gene: TRBJ1-1
CDR3nt: TGCGCCAGCAGTGCCAGACAGGGACTGAACACTGAAGCTTTCTTT
CDR3aa: CASSARQGLNTEAFF

d_gene: -
abundance: few
v_gene: TRBV5-6
len: 14
j_gene: TRBJ1-2
CDR3nt: TGTGCCAGCAGCTTGAGGGGGTCTAGCTATGGCTACACCTTC
CDR3aa: CASSLRGSSYGYTF

d_gene: -
abundance: few
v_gene: TRBV27
len: 15
j_gene: TRBJ1-2
CDR3nt: TGTGCCAGCAAATCGGGGTCCCGTTCTAACTATGGCTACACCTTC
CDR3aa: CASKSGSRSNYGYTF

d_gene: -
abundance: -
v_gene: TRBV2
len: 14
j_gene: TRBJ2-2
CDR3nt: TGTGCCAGCAATGCCGGGACGAACACCGGGGAGCTGTTTTTT
CDR3aa: CASNAGTNTGELFF

d_gene: TRBD1
abundance: few
v_gene: TRBV7-9
len: 14
j_gene: TRBJ2-4
CDR3nt: TGTGCCAGCAGCTTCGGACAGGCCGGAGACATTCAGTACTTC
CDR3aa: CASSFGQAGDIQYF

d_gene: -
abundance: few
v_gene: TRBV9
len: 13
j_gene: TRBJ2-5
CDR3nt: TGTGCCAGCAGCGTAGACGGCGGGGAGACCCAGTACTTC
CDR3aa: CASSVDGGETQYF

d_gene: -
abundance: -
v_gene: TRBV6-5
len: 11
j_gene: TRBJ2-1
CDR3nt: TGTGCCAGCAGTGCCGGGAGTGAGCGGTTCTTC
CDR3aa: CASSAGSERFF

d_gene: TRBD2
abundance: few
v_gene: TRBV28
len: 15
j_gene: TRBJ2-7
CDR3nt: TGTGCCAGCAGCTTAGCGGGAGGTCCGTCTTACGAGCAGTACTTC
CDR3aa: CASSLAGGPSYEQYF

d_gene: TRBD2
abundance: few
v_gene: TRBV7-3
len: 15
j_gene: TRBJ2-1
CDR3nt: TGTGCCAGCGCACTAGCGGGAGTTGATGGGTTGGAGCAGTTCTTC
CDR3aa: CASALAGVDGLEQFF

d_gene: TRBD2
abundance: -
v_gene: TRBV29-1
len: 14
j_gene: TRBJ2-1
CDR3nt: TGCAGCGTTTTAGCGGGAGTGCTTTACAATGAGCAGTTCTTC
CDR3aa: CSVLAGVLYNEQFF

d_gene: -
abundance: few
v_gene: TRBV6-5
len: 12
j_gene: TRBJ1-5
CDR3nt: TGTGCCAGCGGGGCGTATAGTCAGCCCCAGCATTTT
CDR3aa: CASGAYSQPQHF

d_gene: -
abundance: -
v_gene: TRBV18
len: 12
j_gene: TRBJ1-1
CDR3nt: TGTGCCAGCTCAACCGGGAACACTGAAGCTTTCTTT
CDR3aa: CASSTGNTEAFF

d_gene: -
abundance: -
v_gene: TRBV5-1
len: 14
j_gene: TRBJ1-2
CDR3nt: TGCGCCAGCAGTCTAACTGGGGGCTCCTATGGCTACACCTTC
CDR3aa: CASSLTGGSYGYTF

d_gene: -
abundance: -
v_gene: TRBV7-3
len: 13
j_gene: TRBJ2-1
CDR3nt: TGTGCCAGCAGCTTAACCTACGACAATGAGCAGTTCTTC
CDR3aa: CASSLTYDNEQFF

d_gene: TRBD1
abundance: few
v_gene: TRBV7-2
len: 16
j_gene: TRBJ1-2
CDR3nt: TGTGCCAGCAGCTTAGATCGGACAGGGGGGGAGGGGGGCTACACCTTC
CDR3aa: CASSLDRTGGEGGYTF